Listed below are T cell receptor beta chains from one sample, sequenced in a study of PD-L1 blockade in urothelial cancer. Libraries were prepared by immunoSEQ multiplex PCR; TCRdb keeps only in-frame clonotypes and omits some of them. The data contain roughly 63,000 clones, 81% of them seen just once; the ten biggest clones take up 4.5% to 6%. The sequenced sample was PBMCs, obtained around atezolizumab (anti-PD-L1) treatment. The receptors stem from a man aged 65-85 years with urothelial cancer. Both conserved end residues are part of each CDR3. The D gene is left open where the match is weak. A row's size may be missing; if present it is once, few, many or a size class.

>TRBV7-8|-|-|TRBJ2-7
TGTGCCAGCAGCCCCCGGGAGATAGCACCCGAGCAGTACTTC
CASSPREIAPEQYF
>TRBV19|-|-|TRBJ2-3
TGTGCCAGTAGTATTCCCGGGACACAAGATACGCAGTATTTT
CASSIPGTQDTQYF
>TRBV12-5|-|TRBD2|TRBJ2-1
TGTGCTAGTGGTTCGAGCGGGAGGACTGAGCAGTTCTTC
CASGSSGRTEQFF
>TRBV5-1|once|-|TRBJ1-3
TGCGCCAGCAGCCCCGCGATCACCCCCGGGAGTGGAAACACCATATATTTT
CASSPAITPGSGNTIYF
>TRBV6-6|-|TRBD1|TRBJ1-2
TGTGCCAGCAGGTGGGACAGGGCGCGCTATGGCTACACCTTC
CASRWDRARYGYTF
>TRBV10-3|-|-|TRBJ1-3
TGTGCCATCAGTGTGGGGGGGGCCGTTGGAAACACCATATATTTT
CAISVGGAVGNTIYF
>TRBV6-5|few|-|TRBJ2-7
TGTGCCAGCAGTTCCCGACCCTCCGGGTACTACGAGCAGTACTTC
CASSSRPSGYYEQYF
>TRBV7-9|-|-|TRBJ2-3
TGTGCCAGCAGCATGGACTCACTCCGCCCAGATACGCAGTATTTT
CASSMDSLRPDTQYF
>TRBV19|many|TRBD1|TRBJ1-4
TGTGCCAGTAGCGGTGGGACAGGGGGCGTTTGGGAAAAACTGTTTTTT
CASSGGTGGVWEKLFF
>TRBV19|-|TRBD1|TRBJ1-4
TGTGCCAGTAGAGAACGGACAGGGGGGAATGAAAAACTGTTTTTT
CASRERTGGNEKLFF
>TRBV11-2|-|-|TRBJ2-2
TGTGCCAGCAGCTTATCGGGAAGTTCCCCCATCGGGGAGCTGTTTTTT
CASSLSGSSPIGELFF
>TRBV19|-|-|TRBJ2-5
TGTGCCAGTAGCCCCCAGATCGAGGGAGGGGGGACCCAGTACTTC
CASSPQIEGGGTQYF
>TRBV5-1|-|-|TRBJ2-2
TGCGCCAGCAGTGGAGGGAACACCGGGGAGCTGTTTTTT
CASSGGNTGELFF
>TRBV6-5|once|-|TRBJ2-3
TGTGCCAGCAGTCCTAGCACAGATACGCAGTATTTT
CASSPSTDTQYF
>TRBV5-4|-|TRBD2|TRBJ2-1
TGTGCCAGCAGCTCCGCCGGGGAGCGGGGGGGCGCCAATGAGCAGTTCTTC
CASSSAGERGGANEQFF
>TRBV7-2|-|-|TRBJ2-2
TGTGCCAGCAGCTTATCCCTGAACACCGGGGAGCTGTTTTTT
CASSLSLNTGELFF
>TRBV7-9|-|-|TRBJ1-1
TGTGCCAGCAGCCCCTCGGGGTCAGAAGCTTTCTTT
CASSPSGSEAFF
>TRBV12-5|-|-|TRBJ2-3
TGTGCTAGTGGTTTAACAGGAACCCGAACAGATACGCAGTATTTT
CASGLTGTRTDTQYF
>TRBV18|-|TRBD1|TRBJ1-2
TGTGCCAGCTCACCGACAGGGGTGGATGGCTACACCTTC
CASSPTGVDGYTF
>TRBV5-1|few|TRBD1|TRBJ2-6
TGCGCCAGCAGCTCGGGACAGCCGAGCTCTGGGGCCAACGTCCTGACTTTC
CASSSGQPSSGANVLTF
>TRBV27|-|TRBD1|TRBJ2-7
TGTGCCAGCAGTCCACTCATGGACAGGCAGAGCTCCTACGAGCAGTACTTC
CASSPLMDRQSSYEQYF
>TRBV10-3|-|TRBD1|TRBJ1-6
TGTGCCTCAAGCCCTCGGGACAGGGGGCTGCATAATTCACCCCTCCACTTT
CASSPRDRGLHNSPLHF
>TRBV15|-|TRBD1|TRBJ2-7
TGTGCCACCAGCAGAGCCGGGACAGCCATTTACGAGCAGTACTTC
CATSRAGTAIYEQYF
>TRBV5-6|-|TRBD1|TRBJ2-5
TGTGCCAGCAGCCCGTCAGTGACAGGGGACCAGTACTTC
CASSPSVTGDQYF
>TRBV10-3|-|-|TRBJ1-5
TGTGCCATCGGTCAGGGTAGCAATCAGCCCCAGCATTTT
CAIGQGSNQPQHF
>TRBV7-2|-|TRBD1|TRBJ2-7
TGTGCCAGCAGCGCCCGGGACAGGGGCTCCTACGAGCAGTACTTC
CASSARDRGSYEQYF
>TRBV4-2|-|TRBD1|TRBJ2-1
TGTGCCAGCAGCGTCCGGGGACAGGGCTCCTACAATGAGCAGTTCTTC
CASSVRGQGSYNEQFF
>TRBV19|-|-|TRBJ1-5
TGTGCCAGTTCCGACCGGGGACTGAATAGCAATCAGCCCCAGCATTTT
CASSDRGLNSNQPQHF
>TRBV4-2|-|TRBD2|TRBJ2-3
TGTGCCAGCAGCCAAGATCTCGGGAGGGCCTGGGATACGCAGTATTTT
CASSQDLGRAWDTQYF
>TRBV19|once|-|TRBJ1-1
TGTGCCAGTAGTCCGCTACTGAACACTGAAGCTTTCTTT
CASSPLLNTEAFF
>TRBV5-1|-|-|TRBJ2-1
TGCGCCAGCTCCTCTCAGGCAGGGGGACTGGATGAGCAGTTCTTC
CASSSQAGGLDEQFF
>TRBV15|-|-|TRBJ1-1
TGTGCCACCAGCAGGGACAGAGCGAACACTGAAGCTTTCTTT
CATSRDRANTEAFF
>TRBV2|-|TRBD1|TRBJ2-7
TGTGCCAGCATAGTCAACAGGGGATCCTACGAGCAGTACTTC
CASIVNRGSYEQYF
>TRBV19|few|TRBD2|TRBJ2-5
TGTGCCAGTACGATAGCGGGACGACAAGAGACCCAGTACTTC
CASTIAGRQETQYF
>TRBV5-4|-|TRBD1|TRBJ1-1
TGTGCCAGCAGCCCGACAGGGGGCGAGGAGACTGAAGCTTTCTTT
CASSPTGGEETEAFF
>TRBV5-4|-|TRBD1|TRBJ1-2
TGTGCCAGCAGCTTGGGGACAGGGGGCGCGAGAGATGGCTACACCTTC
CASSLGTGGARDGYTF
>TRBV18|-|-|TRBJ1-2
TGTGCCAGCTCACCACTTACGGGGGGGGTTCGAGGCTACACCTTC
CASSPLTGGVRGYTF
>TRBV7-9|-|TRBD2|TRBJ2-1
TGTGCCAGCAGCCCAGTCGGGGGGTCTAGGAATGAGCAGTTCTTC
CASSPVGGSRNEQFF